The 5 T cell receptor beta chains given below trace back to one sample, sequenced in a study of vaccination effects on CD4 cells after COVID-19. TCRdb keeps only in-frame clones here, not all; method: immunoSEQ multiplex PCR. The sample includes tens of thousands of clones, roughly 76% of them seen just once. Antigen-specific CD4+ T cells expanded by the ViraFEST assay with viral peptide pools were then sequenced. Scientists isolated CD4+ T cells after a roughly 10-day culture period ended. The antigens of these receptors remain unknown. The sample here was CD4+ T cells from PBMCs cultured with HCoV-229E spike peptides, taken before COVID-19 vaccination. Source of these receptors: a human donor who received a COVID-19 vaccine.

The V gene is TRBV5-1, the J gene TRBJ1-1; 7 nucleotides align to TRBD1. The CDR3 sequence is 14 residues long. CDR1 SGHRS and CDR2 YFSETQ come from the germline V gene. J lost 0 bases, V lost 5 bases, and 4 bases had no gene match. The DNA of the CDR3 is TGCGCCAGCAGGGCGGGACAGCTGAACACTGAAGCTTTCTTT. Translation gives CASRAGQLNTEAFF. Using reference TRBV5-1 and TRBJ1-1 for the parts outside the CDR3, the full variable domain is KAGVTQTPRYLIKTRGQQVTLSCSPISGHRSVSWYQQTPGQGLQFLFEYFSETQRNKGNFPGRFSGRQFSNSRSEMNVSTLELGDSALYLCASRAGQLNTEAFFGQGTRLTVV.

The chain has TRBV28 and TRBJ2-2, with D uncertain. The CDR3 loop spans 12 amino acids. V was clipped by 8 bases and J by 1 base, with 5 bases between them. Germline lookup yields CDR1 MDHEN and CDR2 SYDVKM. CDR3 protein: CASPGNTGELFF. In nucleotides, the CDR3 is TGTGCCAGCCCTGGGAACACCGGGGAGCTGTTTTTT.

The V call is TRBV2, the J call TRBJ1-6; D remains unclear. The germline V gene has CDR1 SNHLY and CDR2 FYNNEI. There are 11 residues in the CDR3. Trimming took 7 bases from V and 15 from J, leaving 13 bases between them. DNA of the CDR3: TGTGCCAGCACACCCCGTTCTGACCTCCACTTT. This translates into CASTPRSDLHF.

This clone was counted a single time. V gene TRBV5-1 combines with J gene TRBJ2-1, with D unclear. This CDR3 comprises 14 residues. Trimming left V 2 bases short and J 2 bases short, with 8 bases between. Germline V gene sequence: CDR1 SGHRS, CDR2 YFSETQ. In nucleotides, the CDR3 is TGCGCCAGCAGCTTTGATGAGGCCTACAATGAGCAGTTCTTC. Translation gives CASSFDEAYNEQFF.

The gene calls are TRBV4-3 and TRBJ2-1; D may correspond to TRBD1 or TRBD2 (5 bases each). The CDR3 is 15 amino acids. The germline V gene has CDR1 LGHNA and CDR2 YSLEER. Trimming cost V 5 bases and J 4 bases, with 15 bases left between them. The DNA for the CDR3 is TGCGCCAGCAGCACGGGGCCTCGACCGTACAATGAGCAGTTCTTC. This sequence encodes CASSTGPRPYNEQFF.